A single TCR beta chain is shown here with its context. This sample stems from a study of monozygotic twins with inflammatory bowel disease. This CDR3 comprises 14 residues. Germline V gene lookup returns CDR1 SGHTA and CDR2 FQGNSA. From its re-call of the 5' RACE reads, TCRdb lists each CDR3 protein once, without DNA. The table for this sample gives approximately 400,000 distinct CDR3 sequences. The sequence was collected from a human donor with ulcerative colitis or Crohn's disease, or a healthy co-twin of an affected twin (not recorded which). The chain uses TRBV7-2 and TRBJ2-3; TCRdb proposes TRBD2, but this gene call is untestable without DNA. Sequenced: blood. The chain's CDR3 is CASSLEATGTSEYF.